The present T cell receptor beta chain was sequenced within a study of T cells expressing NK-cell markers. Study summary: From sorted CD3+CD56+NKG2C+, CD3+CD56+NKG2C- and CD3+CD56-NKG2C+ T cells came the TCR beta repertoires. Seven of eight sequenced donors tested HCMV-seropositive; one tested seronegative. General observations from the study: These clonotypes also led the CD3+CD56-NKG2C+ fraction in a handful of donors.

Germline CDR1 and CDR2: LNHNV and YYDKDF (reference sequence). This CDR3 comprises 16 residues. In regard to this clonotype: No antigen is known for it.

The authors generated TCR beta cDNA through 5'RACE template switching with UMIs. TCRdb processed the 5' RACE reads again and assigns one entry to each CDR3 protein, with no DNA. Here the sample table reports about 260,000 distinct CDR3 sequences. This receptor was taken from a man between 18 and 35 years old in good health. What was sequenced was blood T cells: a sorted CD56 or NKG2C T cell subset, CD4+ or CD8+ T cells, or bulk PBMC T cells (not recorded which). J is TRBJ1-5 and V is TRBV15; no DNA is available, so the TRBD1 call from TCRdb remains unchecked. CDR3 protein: CATSRDPDREAQPQHF.